This T cell receptor (beta chain) was found in a study of glioma-infiltrating T cells after dendritic cell vaccination. The germline V gene encodes CDR1 MGHRA and CDR2 YSYEKL. The CDR3 runs to 15 residues. V was shortened by 0 bases and J by 8 bases, with 11 bases between the two germline ends. Up to 2 ug genomic DNA was used for TCRB CDR3 amplification. The PCR used 60 V beta and 13 J beta primers. The method was immunoSEQ multiplex PCR; TCRdb's version includes in-frame clones alone and lacks a portion of them. The table records around 96,000 clones, roughly three quarters of them present only once.

The clonotype comes from a human donor with glioblastoma. Sequences were derived from blood, sampled before dendritic cell vaccination. The rearrangement links TRBV4-1 to TRBJ1-6, with D hard to call. The CDR3 DNA reads as TGCGCCAGCAGCCAAGATCCCGGTTTCGATTCACCCCTCCACTTT. This codes for CASSQDPGFDSPLHF.